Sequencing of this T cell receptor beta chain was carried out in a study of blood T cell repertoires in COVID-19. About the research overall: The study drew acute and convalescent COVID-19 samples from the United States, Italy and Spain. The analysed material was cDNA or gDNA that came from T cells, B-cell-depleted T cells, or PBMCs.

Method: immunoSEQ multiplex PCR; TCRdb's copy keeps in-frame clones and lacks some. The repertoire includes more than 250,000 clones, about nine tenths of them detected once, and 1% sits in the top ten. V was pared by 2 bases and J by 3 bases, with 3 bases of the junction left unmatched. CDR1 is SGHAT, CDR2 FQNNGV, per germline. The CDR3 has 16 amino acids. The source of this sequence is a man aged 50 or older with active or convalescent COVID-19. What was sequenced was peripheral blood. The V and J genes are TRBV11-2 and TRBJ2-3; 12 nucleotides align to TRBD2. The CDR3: CASSLRLAGGTDTQYF. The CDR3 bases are TGTGCCAGCAGCTTACGGCTAGCGGGGGGGACAGATACGCAGTATTTT.